These 11 T cell receptor beta chains originate from one sample sequenced in a study of T cell responses to AZD1222 COVID-19 vaccine. TCRdb's copy holds only in-frame clones and misses some; the assay was immunoSEQ multiplex PCR. Here the sample spans 78,000 or so clones, approximately 88% being singletons. Here the sequenced sample was peripheral blood, taken on day 0 of AZD1222 vaccination. These receptors were obtained from an adult in good health.

This clone was recorded a few times. The J gene is TRBJ2-3, the V gene TRBV19; D possibly corresponds to TRBD1 (6 bases). The V gene's germline CDR1 is LNHDA and CDR2 SQIVND (reference sequence). V was clipped by 6 bases and J by 5 bases, with 12 bases between them. This CDR3 has 13 residues. The CDR3 sequence: CASSPPTGDTQYF. In DNA form, the CDR3 reads TGTGCCAGTAGCCCCCCGACAGGAGATACGCAGTATTTT. Full variable domain (remainder filled in from reference TRBV19 and TRBJ2-3): DGGITQSPKYLFRKEGQNVTLSCEQNLNHDAMYWYRQDPGQGLRLIYYSQIVNDFQKGDIAEGYSVSREKKESFPLTVTSAQKNPTAFYLCASSPPTGDTQYFGPGTRLTVL.

This clone was found once. V gene TRBV18 combines with J gene TRBJ1-1; D call uncertain. This CDR3 contains 15 residues. Trimming took 3 bases from V and 5 from J, leaving 16 bases between them. Germline CDR1 reads KGHSH; CDR2 reads LQKENI. CDR3 sequence reads: CASSPGVDRATEAFF. The CDR3 DNA sequence: TGTGCCAGCTCACCTGGTGTTGATAGGGCAACTGAAGCTTTCTTT.

The chain carries TRBV6-1 and TRBJ1-2; TRBD1 is a possible D gene (5 bases). The CDR3 length is 16 residues. Germline CDR1 MNHNS, CDR2 SASEGT. V was trimmed by 4 bases and J by 4 bases, leaving 19 bases between them. For the CDR3, the DNA is TGTGCCAGCAGTGGCACGCCGGCCGACAGTGGCTATGGCTACACCTTC. This gives the protein CASSGTPADSGYGYTF.

The gene calls are TRBV10-3 and TRBJ1-4, with D unresolved. The CDR3 length is 11 residues. CDR1 is ENHRY, CDR2 SYGVKD, per germline. V lost 3 bases, J lost 7 bases, and 3 bases lay in between. In nucleotides, the CDR3 is TGTGCCATCAGTGACGGTGAAAAACTGTTTTTT. The encoded protein is CAISDGEKLFF.

The gene calls are TRBV9 and TRBJ1-4; no definite D call. The CDR3 extends over 14 amino acids. CDR1 is SGDLS, CDR2 YYNGEE, per germline. The ends were cut back, 0 bases at V and 0 bases at J, with 3 bases in the middle. In DNA, the CDR3 is TGTGCCAGCAGCGTAGCTGCAACTAATGAAAAACTGTTTTTT. Amino acids: CASSVAATNEKLFF.

This clone showed up just once. The CDR3 region is CASSLVKSGAEAFF. CDR3 nucleotides: TGTGCCAGCAGCTTAGTGAAAAGTGGCGCTGAAGCTTTCTTT. The chain couples TRBV7-2 to TRBJ1-1; no clear D. CDR1 and CDR2 from the germline V gene are SGHTA and FQGNSA. Trimming took 1 base from V and 6 from J, leaving 12 bases between them. The CDR3 totals 14 residues.

The rearrangement joins TRBV7-9 to TRBJ2-1, with D possibly being TRBD1 (6 bases). The CDR3 contains 16 residues. V gave up 1 base and J gave up 0 bases, with 10 bases separating them. Germline assignment: CDR1 SEHNR and CDR2 FQNEAQ (reference sequence). DNA for the CDR3: TGTGCCAGCAGCTTAGTAAGGACAGTCTCCTACAATGAGCAGTTCTTC. Translated: CASSLVRTVSYNEQFF.

The V gene is TRBV5-6, the J gene TRBJ2-6; D possibly matches TRBD1 or TRBD2 (6 bases each). CDR3 length equals 16 residues. Trimming left V 2 bases short and J 2 bases short, with 11 bases between. Germline V gene data show CDR1 as SGHDT and CDR2 as YYEEEE. This chain's CDR3 is CASSLGGLAGANVLTF. CDR3 nucleotide sequence: TGTGCCAGCAGCTTAGGGGGGTTGGCTGGGGCCAACGTCCTGACTTTC.

The chain links TRBV19 to TRBJ2-3; weak D call: TRBD2 (5 bases). Per the germline V gene, CDR1 is LNHDA and CDR2 is SQIVND (reference sequence). The CDR3 loop spans 17 amino acids. V gave up 1 base and J gave up 2 bases, with 16 bases separating them. The CDR3 loop reads CASSIAPGEQDTDTQYF. In nucleotides, the CDR3 is TGTGCCAGTAGTATAGCCCCCGGGGAGCAAGACACAGATACGCAGTATTTT.

V usage is TRBV3-1 (or the pseudogene TRBV3-2) and J usage is TRBJ2-1; D may correspond to TRBD1 or TRBD2 (6 bases each). V lost 4 bases and J lost 0, with 7 bases in between. CDR3 size: 14 residues. Germline lookup yields CDR1 LGHDT and CDR2 YNNKEL (reference sequence). The CDR3 bases are TGTGCCAGCAGCCCGGGGGCCTCCTACAATGAGCAGTTCTTC. Its protein product is CASSPGASYNEQFF.

The chain employs TRBV6-5 and TRBJ2-6; D might be TRBD2 (5 bases). The V gene lost 8 bases and the J gene lost 0 bases, with 5 bases spanning the gap. The V gene's germline CDR1 is MNHEY and CDR2 SVGAGI. The CDR3 has 13 residues. The CDR3 bases are TGTGCCAGCGGGAGCTCTGGGGCCAACGTCCTGACTTTC. Translating gives CASGSSGANVLTF.